The clone carrying this T cell receptor (beta chain) occurred once. This table comes from immunoSEQ multiplex PCR, and its TCRdb copy is limited to in-frame clones, with some not included. Here the sample spans 7,300 or so clones, about 94% being singletons. This record comes from a study of regulatory and conventional T cells in RAG deficiency. The sorted regulatory T cells were CD4+, CD25-high and CD127-low, with genomic DNA sequenced. Germline V gene lookup returns CDR1 MNHNY and CDR2 SVGAGI (reference sequence). Trimming took 9 bases from V and 4 from J, leaving 10 bases between them. The CDR3 totals 12 residues. This sample also belongs to another study, concerning regulatory T cells. That source reports: Primers: 52 TRBV forward and 13 TRBJ reverse.

The chain employs TRBV6-6 and TRBJ1-5, with D possibly TRBD1 on 6 matching bases. This receptor was obtained from a human donor in good health. Material: CD127- CD25+ CD4+ Tregs sorted from blood. The CDR3 loop reads CASTGPNQPQHF. CDR3 in DNA: TGTGCCAGTACAGGGCCGAATCAGCCCCAGCATTTT.